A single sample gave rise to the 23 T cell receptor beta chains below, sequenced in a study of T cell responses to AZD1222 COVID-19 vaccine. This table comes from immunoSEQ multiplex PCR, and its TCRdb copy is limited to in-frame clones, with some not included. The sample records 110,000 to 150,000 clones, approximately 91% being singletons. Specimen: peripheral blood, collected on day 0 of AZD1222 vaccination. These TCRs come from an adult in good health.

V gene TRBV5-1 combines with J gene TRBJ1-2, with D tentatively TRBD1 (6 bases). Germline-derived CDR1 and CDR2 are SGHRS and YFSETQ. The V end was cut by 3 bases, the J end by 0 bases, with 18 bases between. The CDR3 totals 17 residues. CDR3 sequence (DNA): TGCGCCAGCAGCTCCCCGACCCAAGGGGGTGCTAACTATGGCTACACCTTC. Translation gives CASSSPTQGGANYGYTF.

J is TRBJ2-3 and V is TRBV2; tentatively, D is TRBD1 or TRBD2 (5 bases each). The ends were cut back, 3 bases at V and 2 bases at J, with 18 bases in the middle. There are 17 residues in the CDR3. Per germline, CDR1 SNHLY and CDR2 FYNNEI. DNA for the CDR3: TGTGCCAGCAGTGACCAGGAAGAGGGGCCCTTCACAGATACGCAGTATTTT. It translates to CASSDQEEGPFTDTQYF.

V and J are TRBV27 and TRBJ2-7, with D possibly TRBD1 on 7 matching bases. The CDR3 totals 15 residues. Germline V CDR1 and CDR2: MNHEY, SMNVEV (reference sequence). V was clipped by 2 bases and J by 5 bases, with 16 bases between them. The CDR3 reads CASSLQLAQGDEQYF. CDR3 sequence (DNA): TGTGCCAGCAGTTTACAACTAGCTCAGGGGGACGAGCAGTACTTC.

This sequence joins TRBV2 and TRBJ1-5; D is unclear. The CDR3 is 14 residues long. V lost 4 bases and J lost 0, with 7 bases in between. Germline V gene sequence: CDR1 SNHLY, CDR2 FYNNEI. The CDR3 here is CASSGRLSNQPQHF. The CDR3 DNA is TGTGCCAGCAGTGGACGGCTTAGCAATCAGCCCCAGCATTTT.

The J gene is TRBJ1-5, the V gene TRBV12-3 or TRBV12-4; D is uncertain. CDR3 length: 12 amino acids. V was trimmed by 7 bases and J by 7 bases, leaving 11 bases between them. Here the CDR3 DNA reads TGTGCCAGCACTACAGACCCACAGCCCCAGCATTTT. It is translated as CASTTDPQPQHF.

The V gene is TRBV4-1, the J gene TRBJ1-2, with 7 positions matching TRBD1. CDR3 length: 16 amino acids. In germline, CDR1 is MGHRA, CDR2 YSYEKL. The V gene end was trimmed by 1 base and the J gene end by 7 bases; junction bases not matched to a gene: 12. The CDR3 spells CASSQVVAGGRSGYTF. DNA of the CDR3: TGCGCCAGCAGCCAAGTGGTGGCAGGGGGTCGGAGTGGCTACACCTTC.

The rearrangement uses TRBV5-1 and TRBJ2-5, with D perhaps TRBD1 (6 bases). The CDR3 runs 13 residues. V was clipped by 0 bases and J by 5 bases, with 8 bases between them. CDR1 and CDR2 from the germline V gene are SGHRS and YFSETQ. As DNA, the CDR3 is TGCGCCAGCAGCTTGGGTGGGGGCGAGACCCAGTACTTC. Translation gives CASSLGGGETQYF.

The DNA for the CDR3 is TGTGCCAGCAGTTTTTACGGGGGGGAGCAGTTCTTC. It encodes CASSFYGGEQFF. The chain is built from TRBV12-3 or TRBV12-4 and TRBJ2-1; TRBD2 agrees at 7 bases. The V and J ends lost 3 bases and 10 bases, in that order; junction bases with no gene match: 3. The CDR3 has 12 residues.

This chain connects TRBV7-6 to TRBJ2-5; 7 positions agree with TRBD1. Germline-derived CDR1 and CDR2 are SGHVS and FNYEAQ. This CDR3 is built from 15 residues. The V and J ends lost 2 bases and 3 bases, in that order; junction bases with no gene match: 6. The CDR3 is CASSLFGTDKETQYF. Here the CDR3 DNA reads TGTGCCAGCAGCTTATTCGGGACAGATAAAGAGACCCAGTACTTC.

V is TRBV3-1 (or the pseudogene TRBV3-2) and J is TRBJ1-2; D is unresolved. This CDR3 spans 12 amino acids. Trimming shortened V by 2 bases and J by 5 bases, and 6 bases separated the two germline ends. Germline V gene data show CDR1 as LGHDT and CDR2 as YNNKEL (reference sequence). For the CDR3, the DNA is TGTGCCAGCAGCCAAAGGCAGTATGGCTACACCTTC. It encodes CASSQRQYGYTF.

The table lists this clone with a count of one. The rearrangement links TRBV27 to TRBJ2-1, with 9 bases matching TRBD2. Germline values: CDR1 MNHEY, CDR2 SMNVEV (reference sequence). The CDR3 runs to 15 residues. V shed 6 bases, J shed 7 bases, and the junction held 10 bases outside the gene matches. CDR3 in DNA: TGTGCCAGCAGACTCGCGGGAGGGAGTTGGAATGAGCAGTTCTTC. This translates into CASRLAGGSWNEQFF.

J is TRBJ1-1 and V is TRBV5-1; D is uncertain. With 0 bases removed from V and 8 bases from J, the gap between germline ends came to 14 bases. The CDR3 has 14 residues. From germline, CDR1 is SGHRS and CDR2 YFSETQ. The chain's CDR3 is CASSLGDVVGEAFF. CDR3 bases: TGCGCCAGCAGCTTGGGGGATGTGGTGGGCGAAGCTTTCTTT.

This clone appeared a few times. The CDR3 bases are TGCGCCAGCAGCGACGGGGGCTCTGGAAACACCATATATTTT. Protein product: CASSDGGSGNTIYF. The rearrangement uses TRBV5-1 and TRBJ1-3; D is possibly TRBD1 (5 bases). From germline, CDR1 is SGHRS and CDR2 YFSETQ. The CDR3 is 14 amino acids. V was clipped by 4 bases and J by 0 bases, with 8 bases between them.

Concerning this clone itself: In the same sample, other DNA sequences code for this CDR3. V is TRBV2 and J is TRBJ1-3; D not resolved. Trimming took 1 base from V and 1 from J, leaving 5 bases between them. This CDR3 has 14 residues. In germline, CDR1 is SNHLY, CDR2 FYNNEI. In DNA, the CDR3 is TGTGCCAGCAGTGAAGTGGGTTCTGGAAACACCATATATTTT. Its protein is CASSEVGSGNTIYF. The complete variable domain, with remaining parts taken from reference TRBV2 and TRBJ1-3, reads EPEVTQTPSHQVTQMGQEVILRCVPISNHLYFYWYRQILGQKVEFLVSFYNNEISEKSEIFDDQFSVERPDGSNFTLKIRSTKLEDSAMYFCASSEVGSGNTIYFGEGSWLTVV.

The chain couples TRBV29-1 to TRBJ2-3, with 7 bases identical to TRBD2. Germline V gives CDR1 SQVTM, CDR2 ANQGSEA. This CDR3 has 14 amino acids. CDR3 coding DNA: TGCAGTATCCTACTAGCGCAAAGCACAGATACGCAGTATTTT. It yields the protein CSILLAQSTDTQYF.

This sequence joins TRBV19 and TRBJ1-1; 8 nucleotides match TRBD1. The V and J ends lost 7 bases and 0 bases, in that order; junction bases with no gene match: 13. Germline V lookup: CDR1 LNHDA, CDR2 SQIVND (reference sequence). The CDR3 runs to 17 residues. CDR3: CASTPWRSGGMNTEAFF. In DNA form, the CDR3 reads TGTGCCAGTACCCCGTGGAGGTCAGGGGGCATGAACACTGAAGCTTTCTTT.

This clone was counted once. CDR3 sequence: CATLLAGGYEQYF. CDR3 nucleotide sequence: TGTGCCACCCTACTAGCGGGGGGCTACGAGCAGTACTTC. The chain employs TRBV2 and TRBJ2-7, with 12 bases matching TRBD2. CDR1 is SNHLY, CDR2 FYNNEI, per germline. The CDR3 spans 13 residues. V was pared by 10 bases and J by 3 bases, with 4 bases of the junction left unmatched.

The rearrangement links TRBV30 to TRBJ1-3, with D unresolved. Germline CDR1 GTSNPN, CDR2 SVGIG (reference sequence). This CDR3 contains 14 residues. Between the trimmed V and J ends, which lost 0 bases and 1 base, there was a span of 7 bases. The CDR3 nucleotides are TGTGCCTGGAGTGTACGTCGATCTGGAAACACCATATATTTT. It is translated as CAWSVRRSGNTIYF.

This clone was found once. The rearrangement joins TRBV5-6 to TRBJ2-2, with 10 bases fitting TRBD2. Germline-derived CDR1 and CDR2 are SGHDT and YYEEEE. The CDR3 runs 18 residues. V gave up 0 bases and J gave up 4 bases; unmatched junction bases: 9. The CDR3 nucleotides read TGTGCCAGCAGCTTGGCGAAAACTAGCGGGAACCCCACCGGGGAGCTGTTTTTT. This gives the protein CASSLAKTSGNPTGELFF.

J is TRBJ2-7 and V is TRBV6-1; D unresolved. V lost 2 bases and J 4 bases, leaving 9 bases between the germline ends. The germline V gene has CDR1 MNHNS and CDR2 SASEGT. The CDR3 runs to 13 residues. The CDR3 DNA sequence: TGTGCCAGCAGTGAAAATATTGCGTACGAGCAGTACTTC. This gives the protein CASSENIAYEQYF.

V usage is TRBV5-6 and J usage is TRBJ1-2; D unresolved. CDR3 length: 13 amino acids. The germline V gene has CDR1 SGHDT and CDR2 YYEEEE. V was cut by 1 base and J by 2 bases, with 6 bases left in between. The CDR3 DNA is TGTGCCAGCAGCTTGAACAGAAACTATGGCTACACCTTC. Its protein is CASSLNRNYGYTF.

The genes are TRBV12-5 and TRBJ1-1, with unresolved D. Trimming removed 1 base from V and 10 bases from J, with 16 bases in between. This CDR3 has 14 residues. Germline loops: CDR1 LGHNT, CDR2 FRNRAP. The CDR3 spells CASGLDSWTLGAFF. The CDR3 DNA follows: TGTGCTAGTGGTTTGGACAGCTGGACGCTGGGAGCTTTCTTT. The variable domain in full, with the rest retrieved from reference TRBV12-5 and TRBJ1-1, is DARVTQTPRHKVTEMGQEVTMRCQPILGHNTVFWYRQTMMQGLELLAYFRNRAPLDDSGMPKDRFSAEMPDATLATLKIQPSEPRDSAVYFCASGLDSWTLGAFFGQGTRLTVV.

The CDR3 reads CASSIGAAGGGQPQHF. The CDR3 DNA sequence: TGTGCCAGTAGTATAGGGGCAGCAGGAGGAGGTCAGCCCCAGCATTTT. The chain is built from TRBV19 and TRBJ1-5; D gene unclear. The CDR3 contains 16 residues. Trimming removed 1 base from V and 6 bases from J, with 16 bases in between. Germline CDR1 LNHDA, CDR2 SQIVND (reference sequence).